The 23 T cell receptor beta chains below were found in one sample sequenced in a study of blood T cell repertoires in COVID-19. TCRdb's copy holds only in-frame clones and misses some; the assay was immunoSEQ multiplex PCR. Altogether just over 300,000 clones are present, approximately 89% being singletons, with the ten largest covering less than 2%. Source material: peripheral blood. The receptor set was obtained from a woman in her 30s with COVID-19, enrolled during active disease.

The gene calls are TRBV30 and TRBJ1-2, with unresolved D. Trimming removed 0 bases at V and 4 bases at J, with 6 bases between. Germline assignment: CDR1 GTSNPN and CDR2 SVGIG (reference sequence). The CDR3 is 12 residues long. CDR3: CAWSVQSYGYTF. The CDR3 bases are TGTGCCTGGAGTGTACAGAGCTATGGCTACACCTTC.

This chain links TRBV2 with TRBJ2-7, with 10 bases aligning to TRBD2. The trim removed 5 bases at V and 4 bases at J, leaving 5 bases unmatched. From germline, CDR1 is SNHLY and CDR2 FYNNEI. The CDR3 is made up of 14 amino acids. The CDR3 loop reads CASSRRTSGYEQYV. CDR3 DNA: TGTGCCAGCAGTCGACGGACTAGCGGTTACGAGCAGTACGTC.

V is TRBV5-1 and J is TRBJ1-3; 10 bases fit TRBD1. CDR1 and CDR2 (germline): SGHRS, YFSETQ. The CDR3 has 16 amino acids. V shed 4 bases, J shed 4 bases, and the junction held 8 bases outside the gene matches. The CDR3 DNA is TGCGCCAGCAGCCAAGGGACAGGGGCATTGGGAAACACCATATATTTT. This sequence encodes CASSQGTGALGNTIYF.

This clone was seen a handful of times. The chain combines TRBV5-1 with TRBJ2-6; D not resolved. V gave up 2 bases and J gave up 2 bases, with 5 bases separating them. The CDR3 totals 14 residues. The germline CDR1 and CDR2 sequences are SGHRS and YFSETQ. CDR3: CASSLSTGANVLTF. CDR3 nucleotide sequence: TGCGCCAGCAGCTTATCCACTGGGGCCAACGTCCTGACTTTC.

The J gene is TRBJ1-6, the V gene TRBV27; a possible D gene is TRBD1 (5 bases). The ends were cut back, 8 bases at V and 10 bases at J, with 18 bases in the middle. CDR1 and CDR2 (germline): MNHEY, SMNVEV (reference sequence). The CDR3 has 14 residues. CDR3 amino acids: CASEISGARSPLHF. CDR3 DNA sequence: TGTGCCAGCGAAATTAGCGGGGCACGATCACCCCTCCACTTT.

This clone has a handful of counts. The rearrangement joins TRBV6-1 to TRBJ2-2; D remains unclear. The V and J ends lost 0 bases and 1 base respectively, with 6 bases between them. From germline, CDR1 is MNHNS and CDR2 SASEGT. The CDR3 runs to 15 residues. The CDR3 loop reads CASSEAPGNTGELFF. CDR3 bases: TGTGCCAGCAGTGAAGCTCCAGGGAACACCGGGGAGCTGTTTTTT.

V and J are TRBV5-1 and TRBJ1-1; D possibly corresponds to TRBD1 (5 bases). Per the germline V gene, CDR1 is SGHRS and CDR2 is YFSETQ. V was clipped by 0 bases and J by 2 bases, with 8 bases between them. CDR3 length: 14 amino acids. The CDR3 sequence: CASSLARANTEAFF. In DNA, the CDR3 is TGCGCCAGCAGCTTGGCCAGGGCTAACACTGAAGCTTTCTTT.

V usage is TRBV15 and J usage is TRBJ1-3; TRBD1 matches 9 bases. Germline V gene data show CDR1 as LNHNV and CDR2 as YYDKDF (reference sequence). Unmatched junction bases numbered 0, after V lost 3 bases and J lost 3 bases. CDR3 size: 14 residues. The CDR3 region is CATSRDRGGNTIYF. In DNA, the CDR3 is TGTGCCACCAGCAGGGACAGGGGTGGAAACACCATATATTTT.

The sample holds a few counts of this clone. The CDR3 DNA is TGTGCCAGCAGCCGGACTAGCGACTCCAAGGAGACCCAGTACTTC. Its protein product is CASSRTSDSKETQYF. The V and J genes are TRBV6-6 and TRBJ2-5; 9 bases fit TRBD2. V was pared by 6 bases and J by 5 bases, with 10 bases of the junction left unmatched. The CDR3 contains 15 residues. CDR1 is MNHNY, CDR2 SVGAGI, per germline (reference sequence).

The rearrangement joins TRBV11-2 to TRBJ2-3; TRBD2 agrees at 8 bases. The trim removed 6 bases at V and 6 bases at J, leaving 11 bases unmatched. Germline CDR1 SGHAT, CDR2 FQNNGV. CDR3 length equals 15 residues. CDR3 residues: CASRLIAGIADTQYF. CDR3 nucleotides: TGTGCCAGCAGATTAATAGCGGGGATTGCGGATACGCAGTATTTT.

The chain is built from TRBV15 and TRBJ1-4, with a possible D match to TRBD1 (5 bases). Per the germline V gene, CDR1 is LNHNV and CDR2 is YYDKDF (reference sequence). The CDR3 has 17 amino acids. Trimming took off 5 bases at V and 12 bases at J, with 28 bases between the two ends. In DNA form, the CDR3 reads TGTGCCACCAGCCTACGACAAGGGGCTAACCTTCGGCAAGAACTGTTTTTT. Its protein product is CATSLRQGANLRQELFF.

The genes are TRBV2 and TRBJ1-3; D call uncertain. Trimming stripped 2 bases from V and 4 bases from J, with 12 bases between. The germline CDR1 and CDR2 sequences are SNHLY and FYNNEI. The CDR3 length is 15 residues. The CDR3 sequence is CASSELSPSGNTIYF. CDR3 bases: TGTGCCAGCAGTGAATTGTCCCCGAGCGGAAACACCATATATTTT.

This clone was counted a few times. This chain links TRBV6-5 with TRBJ2-1; 8 positions agree with TRBD1. Germline V gene sequence: CDR1 MNHEY, CDR2 SVGAGI. Trimming cost V 4 bases and J 6 bases; bases outside gene matches: 11. The CDR3 runs to 16 residues. This CDR3 is CASSSRTGGFGNEQFF. The CDR3 bases are TGTGCCAGCAGTTCGCGTACAGGGGGGTTCGGCAATGAGCAGTTCTTC.

This clone was seen once. This chain connects TRBV6-5 to TRBJ1-5; D is undetermined. V was trimmed by 1 base and J by 6 bases, leaving 16 bases between them. There are 16 residues in the CDR3. Germline V CDR1 and CDR2: MNHEY, SVGAGI. The CDR3 loop is CASSYLGTGSGQPQHF. In DNA form, the CDR3 reads TGTGCCAGCAGTTACTTGGGAACGGGATCGGGTCAGCCCCAGCATTTT.

The rearrangement joins TRBV2 to TRBJ2-7; TRBD2 matches at 8 bases. Germline CDR1 reads SNHLY; CDR2 reads FYNNEI. The V gene end was trimmed by 3 bases and the J gene end by 3 bases; junction bases not matched to a gene: 10. This CDR3 has 16 residues. The chain's CDR3 is CASSDRGGPRFYEQYV. The CDR3 DNA follows: TGTGCCAGCAGTGACCGCGGGGGGCCCAGATTCTACGAGCAGTACGTC.

The genes are TRBV24-1 and TRBJ2-2; TRBD2 might be the D (5 bases). In germline, CDR1 is KGHDR, CDR2 SFDVKD. The CDR3 sequence is 14 residues long. Trimming shortened V by 10 bases and J by 3 bases, and 14 bases separated the two germline ends. CDR3 bases: TGTGCCACGTCGGGATACCTTGACACCGGGGAGCTGTTTTTT. It specifies CATSGYLDTGELFF.

A single count supports this clone. The chain employs TRBV6-5 and TRBJ1-2; TRBD1 matches at 10 bases. Germline V gene data show CDR1 as MNHEY and CDR2 as SVGAGI. V was pared by 7 bases and J by 4 bases, with 6 bases of the junction left unmatched. CDR3 length: 14 amino acids. This CDR3 is CASTGQGLPYGYTF. DNA of the CDR3: TGTGCCAGCACGGGACAGGGGCTTCCCTATGGCTACACCTTC.

This sequence joins TRBV11-2 and TRBJ2-1; D might be TRBD2 (6 bases). The CDR3 is made up of 13 amino acids. V shed 4 bases and J shed 10 bases, with 14 bases lying between them. Germline V gene lookup returns CDR1 SGHAT and CDR2 FQNNGV. DNA for the CDR3: TGTGCCAGCAGCTCGCTAAGTGGGGGGGAGCAGTTCTTC. This codes for CASSSLSGGEQFF.

The rearrangement joins TRBV6-5 to TRBJ1-2; D possibly corresponds to TRBD1 (6 bases). Germline assignment: CDR1 MNHEY and CDR2 SVGAGI. CDR3 size: 13 residues. With 6 bases removed from V and 6 bases from J, the gap between germline ends came to 14 bases. The CDR3 DNA follows: TGTGCCAGCAGGGGGAGACAGGATCATGGCTACACCTTC. Protein product: CASRGRQDHGYTF.

V gene TRBV28 combines with J gene TRBJ2-3, with 7 positions matching TRBD2. Germline V gives CDR1 MDHEN, CDR2 SYDVKM. With V trimmed by 5 bases and J by 1 base, 9 bases remained unmatched. The CDR3 consists of 16 residues. The chain's CDR3 is CASSRTGTTGTDTQYF. CDR3 nucleotide sequence: TGTGCCAGCAGTCGAACCGGGACTACGGGCACAGATACGCAGTATTTT.

V and J are TRBV5-6 and TRBJ2-1; possible D gene TRBD2, 5 bases. Germline V gene data show CDR1 as SGHDT and CDR2 as YYEEEE. The V end lost 0 bases, the J end lost 2 bases, and 12 bases lay between the germline ends. The CDR3 is made up of 16 amino acids. The CDR3 reads CASSLAGSSTYNEQFF. The CDR3 nucleotides are TGTGCCAGCAGCTTGGCGGGGTCCAGCACCTACAATGAGCAGTTCTTC.

This clone showed up just once. J is TRBJ2-5 and V is TRBV18; 13 bases are shared with TRBD2. In germline, CDR1 is KGHSH, CDR2 LQKENI. Trimming cost V 4 bases and J 4 bases; bases outside gene matches: 6. This CDR3 spans 16 amino acids. This CDR3 is CASSRPGLAGLETQYF. The CDR3 nucleotides are TGTGCCAGCTCACGACCGGGACTAGCGGGGTTAGAGACCCAGTACTTC.

The chain links TRBV28 to TRBJ1-2; maybe TRBD1 (6 bases). V was trimmed by 4 bases and J by 1 base, leaving 13 bases between them. The CDR3 spans 15 residues. Germline V gene lookup returns CDR1 MDHEN and CDR2 SYDVKM. The CDR3: CASSSPGQLNYGYTF. CDR3 DNA: TGTGCCAGCAGTTCCCCCGGACAGCTTAACTATGGCTACACCTTC.